The 23 T cell receptor beta chains below all came from one sample that was sequenced in a study of CD8 T cells in Susac syndrome. Random-hexamer reverse transcription was applied to about 0.5 to 1 ug RNA. In TCRdb, the immunoSEQ multiplex PCR reads were re-called with MiXCR into one record per CDR3 protein. Seen here are 51,000 or so distinct CDR3 sequences, more than 85% observed once, and the top ten hold roughly 0.52%. The sample consisted of CD8+ T cells from PBMCs. The receptors derive from a human donor in good health.

This rearrangement joins TRBV9 to TRBJ1-2, with 10 positions matching TRBD1. Germline-derived CDR1 and CDR2 are SGDLS and YYNGEE. CDR3 length: 16 amino acids. Trimming took 1 base from V and 6 from J; bases not matched to a gene: 9. CDR3: CASSVPPGQGLDGYTF. The CDR3 region has the DNA TGTGCCAGCAGCGTACCCCCGGGACAGGGGTTGGATGGCTACACCTTC.

The CDR3 is CASSLPGTSGSYEQYF. CDR3 coding DNA: TGTGCCAGCAGCCTACCCGGGACTAGCGGGAGTTACGAGCAGTACTTC. The chain uses TRBV28 and TRBJ2-7, with 14 bases that match TRBD2. J gave up 4 bases and V 6 bases, and 8 bases lay outside the gene matches. This CDR3 is built from 16 residues. Germline V gene sequence: CDR1 MDHEN, CDR2 SYDVKM.

J is TRBJ1-2 and V is TRBV4-1; D remains unclear. Germline CDR1 reads MGHRA; CDR2 reads YSYEKL. The CDR3 contains 15 residues. V was cut by 4 bases and J by 0 bases, with 12 bases left in between. The CDR3 sequence is CASSLPAVPNYGYTF. In DNA, the CDR3 is TGCGCCAGCAGCCTCCCGGCGGTACCTAACTATGGCTACACCTTC.

The V call is TRBV28, the J call TRBJ2-7, with a tentative D call TRBD1 (6 bases). Germline V gives CDR1 MDHEN, CDR2 SYDVKM. V lost 7 bases and J 2 bases, leaving 15 bases between the germline ends. The CDR3 has 14 residues. The CDR3, as DNA: TGTGCCAGCACCTCCCCGTCAGGGGCCTACGAGCAGTACTTC. Its translation is CASTSPSGAYEQYF.

The chain recombines TRBV28 with TRBJ2-7; D perhaps matches TRBD1 (5 bases). From germline, CDR1 is MDHEN and CDR2 SYDVKM. Trimming stripped 6 bases from V and 4 bases from J, with 13 bases between. CDR3 length: 13 residues. CDR3 coding DNA: TGTGCCAGCAGCTTACCCCAGGGTTACGAGCAGTACTTC. Translated: CASSLPQGYEQYF.

This chain connects TRBV27 to TRBJ2-1; tentatively, D is TRBD2 (6 bases). The CDR3 is 13 residues long. CDR1 and CDR2 from the germline V gene are MNHEY and SMNVEV (reference sequence). The V end lost 8 bases, the J end lost 7 bases, and 15 bases lay between the germline ends. The CDR3 region has the DNA TGTGCCAGCGGGGGGATCTCGCTGAATGAGCAGTTCTTC. Amino acid sequence: CASGGISLNEQFF.

The chain uses TRBV5-1 and TRBJ2-7; unclear D gene. The CDR3 runs 13 residues. CDR1 is SGHRS, CDR2 YFSETQ, per germline. V was trimmed by 0 bases and J by 1 base, leaving 5 bases between them. The CDR3 reads CASSLEQSYEQYF. In DNA form, the CDR3 reads TGCGCCAGCAGCTTGGAGCAGTCCTACGAGCAGTACTTC. Drawing the rest from reference TRBV5-1 and TRBJ2-7, the complete variable domain is KAGVTQTPRYLIKTRGQQVTLSCSPISGHRSVSWYQQTPGQGLQFLFEYFSETQRNKGNFPGRFSGRQFSNSRSEMNVSTLELGDSALYLCASSLEQSYEQYFGPGTRLTVT.

The rearrangement joins TRBV3-1 to TRBJ1-5, with D unresolved. From germline, CDR1 is LGHDT and CDR2 YNNKEL (reference sequence). V was trimmed by 2 bases and J by 1 base, leaving 12 bases between them. The CDR3 runs 16 residues. The CDR3 sequence: CASSQYGPKSNQPQHF. The CDR3 coding sequence is TGTGCCAGCAGCCAATACGGGCCTAAGAGCAATCAGCCCCAGCATTTT.

The chain is built from TRBV3-1 and TRBJ2-7, with D perhaps matching TRBD1 (6 bases). The V and J ends lost 2 bases and 2 bases respectively, with 10 bases between them. The CDR3 spans 14 residues. Germline CDR1 LGHDT, CDR2 YNNKEL (reference sequence). The CDR3 nucleotides are TGTGCCAGCAGCCAAAGTACAGGGACCTACGAGCAGTACTTC. Its translation: CASSQSTGTYEQYF.

The gene calls are TRBV28 and TRBJ1-2; D is uncertain. Germline V lookup: CDR1 MDHEN, CDR2 SYDVKM. The CDR3 has 14 residues. V was cut by 1 base and J by 4 bases, with 10 bases left in between. For the CDR3, the DNA is TGTGCCAGCAGTTTATTATCCACCCCCTATGGCTACACCTTC. Protein product: CASSLLSTPYGYTF.

V is TRBV12-3 or TRBV12-4 and J is TRBJ2-1; D unclear. The CDR3 is 11 amino acids. V lost 8 bases and J lost 7, with 9 bases in between. The CDR3 protein is CASRTLNEQFF. In DNA form, the CDR3 reads TGTGCCAGCCGGACCCTGAATGAGCAGTTCTTC.

This chain joins TRBV29-1 and TRBJ1-2; D not resolved. Trimming shortened V by 7 bases and J by 2 bases, and 11 bases separated the two germline ends. CDR3 length: 12 residues. Per the germline V gene, CDR1 is SQVTM and CDR2 is ANQGSEA. DNA for the CDR3: TGCAGCGCCGCCGTGGGGAACTATGGCTACACCTTC. Its protein is CSAAVGNYGYTF.

The V and J genes are TRBV5-1 and TRBJ2-7; possibly TRBD2 for D (5 bases). This CDR3 has 12 amino acids. Germline CDR1 and CDR2: SGHRS and YFSETQ. Trimming removed 0 bases at V and 5 bases at J, with 6 bases between. CDR3 DNA: TGCGCCAGCAGCTTGGCCGGGGACGAGCAGTACTTC. Translated, it gives CASSLAGDEQYF. The full variable domain, its missing parts supplied by reference TRBV5-1 and TRBJ2-7, is KAGVTQTPRYLIKTRGQQVTLSCSPISGHRSVSWYQQTPGQGLQFLFEYFSETQRNKGNFPGRFSGRQFSNSRSEMNVSTLELGDSALYLCASSLAGDEQYFGPGTRLTVT.

The chain joins TRBV27 to TRBJ2-1, with 7 bases lining up with TRBD2. This CDR3 comprises 14 residues. Germline V gives CDR1 MNHEY, CDR2 SMNVEV (reference sequence). The V and J ends lost 5 bases and 4 bases, in that order; junction bases with no gene match: 5. The DNA for the CDR3 is TGTGCCAGCAGTCTAGCGGAGAATTACAATGAGCAGTTCTTC. Translating gives CASSLAENYNEQFF.

The chain carries TRBV29-1 and TRBJ1-2, with 10 bases that match TRBD1. CDR1 is SQVTM and CDR2 is ANQGSEA in the germline V gene. With V trimmed by 4 bases and J by 4 bases, 6 bases remained unmatched. This CDR3 comprises 14 residues. The CDR3 region is CSVVLTGGSYGYTF. CDR3 in DNA: TGCAGCGTTGTTCTGACAGGGGGCTCCTATGGCTACACCTTC.

This chain connects TRBV7-9 to TRBJ2-2; 11 bases line up with TRBD1. V shed 4 bases and J 9 bases; nucleotides not matched to a gene: 4. Germline V gives CDR1 SEHNR, CDR2 FQNEAQ (reference sequence). The CDR3 is made up of 14 amino acids. The chain's CDR3 is CASSSRTGGRELFF. The DNA of the CDR3 is TGTGCCAGCAGCTCCAGGACAGGGGGCCGGGAGCTGTTTTTT.

The CDR3 spells CASSEGVWEFTYEQYF. In nucleotides, the CDR3 is TGTGCCAGCAGTGAAGGTGTGTGGGAGTTCACCTACGAGCAGTACTTC. The V call is TRBV2, the J call TRBJ2-7; TRBD2 might be the D (5 bases). The CDR3 runs 16 residues. CDR1 is SNHLY and CDR2 is FYNNEI in the germline V gene. The ends were cut back, 1 base at V and 2 bases at J, with 15 bases in the middle.

The gene calls are TRBV28 and TRBJ2-7; TRBD2 might be the D (6 bases). This CDR3 has 14 amino acids. The V gene's germline CDR1 is MDHEN and CDR2 SYDVKM. Trimming shortened V by 6 bases and J by 0 bases, and 12 bases separated the two germline ends. CDR3: CASSATGVSYEQYF. CDR3 coding DNA: TGTGCCAGCAGCGCAACGGGGGTCTCCTACGAGCAGTACTTC.

The chain joins TRBV4-1 to TRBJ2-7; 10 bases fit TRBD2. The CDR3 extends over 15 amino acids. Germline loops: CDR1 MGHRA, CDR2 YSYEKL. Trimming cost V 2 bases and J 3 bases; bases outside gene matches: 4. Here the CDR3 DNA reads TGCGCCAGCAGCCAAATAGCGGGAGGACTCTACGAGCAGTACTTC. Protein product: CASSQIAGGLYEQYF.

The CDR3 sequence is CASSEGTGVSEAFF. CDR3 in DNA: TGCGCCAGCAGCGAGGGGACAGGGGTGAGTGAAGCTTTCTTT. The gene calls are TRBV5-1 and TRBJ1-1; the match to TRBD1 covers 10 bases. There are 14 residues in the CDR3. Looked up from germline, CDR1 is SGHRS and CDR2 is YFSETQ. V lost 4 bases to trimming and J lost 7 bases; unmatched junction nucleotides: 7.

This chain uses TRBV19 with TRBJ2-3; D gene uncertain. Germline lookup yields CDR1 LNHDA and CDR2 SQIVND (reference sequence). V was pared by 5 bases and J by 4 bases, with 10 bases between. The CDR3 totals 13 residues. The chain's CDR3 is CASSQLAPDTQYF. The CDR3 DNA sequence: TGTGCCAGTAGTCAGTTAGCCCCAGATACGCAGTATTTT.

V gene TRBV6-1 combines with J gene TRBJ2-7, with D maybe TRBD1 (5 bases). CDR1 is MNHNS and CDR2 is SASEGT in the germline V gene. The ends were cut back, 2 bases at V and 3 bases at J, with 11 bases in the middle. The CDR3 is 14 amino acids. Here the CDR3 reads CASSERQGDYEQYF. The CDR3 nucleotides read TGTGCCAGCAGTGAACGGCAGGGCGACTACGAGCAGTACTTC.

In this sample, this clonotype turned up a few times. The chain uses TRBV29-1 and TRBJ2-1; D may be TRBD1 (5 bases). Germline CDR1 is SQVTM and CDR2 is ANQGSEA. CDR3 size: 11 residues. Trimming stripped 6 bases from V and 4 bases from J, with 7 bases between. The CDR3 loop reads CSVDKYNEQFF. The CDR3, as DNA: TGCAGCGTGGACAAATACAATGAGCAGTTCTTC.